The 32 T cell receptor beta chains given below trace back to one sample, sequenced in a study of blood T cell repertoires in COVID-19. Data came from immunoSEQ multiplex PCR; TCRdb stores just in-frame clones and leaves some out. The profile shows around 150,000 clones, about nine tenths of them singletons. Material: peripheral blood. The receptor source for this set is a woman aged 60-70 years with active or convalescent COVID-19.

In the case of this clone: Compared with germline, one end of the junction differs, possibly owing to a read error. The chain recombines TRBV12-5 with TRBJ1-1; TRBD1 matches 7 bases. The CDR3 has 14 amino acids. CDR1 and CDR2 from the germline V gene are LGHNT and FRNRAP. The CDR3 bases are TGTGCTAGTGGTTTGGGACAGGGTAAGACTGTAGCTTTCTTT. This encodes CASGLGQGKTVAFF.

V and J are TRBV7-3 and TRBJ1-6; perhaps TRBD1 as D (5 bases). The CDR3 totals 15 residues. V was trimmed by 0 bases and J by 9 bases, leaving 12 bases between them. Per germline, CDR1 SGHTA and CDR2 FQGTGA. CDR3 coding DNA: TGTGCCAGCAGCTTAACCGGGGGGGATCTTTCACCCCTCCACTTT. Protein sequence: CASSLTGGDLSPLHF.

V gene TRBV6-5 combines with J gene TRBJ1-3; TRBD1 aligns across 12 bases. This CDR3 has 14 residues. Germline lookup yields CDR1 MNHEY and CDR2 SVGAGI. With V trimmed by 6 bases and J by 6 bases, 3 bases remained unmatched. The CDR3 sequence is CASSLGQGANTIYF. CDR3 coding DNA: TGTGCCAGCAGCTTGGGACAGGGGGCAAACACCATATATTTT.

The gene calls are TRBV12-5 and TRBJ1-5; 8 nucleotides agree with TRBD1. The CDR3 contains 15 residues. Unmatched junction bases numbered 10, after V lost 7 bases and J lost 5 bases. Germline CDR1 reads LGHNT; CDR2 reads FRNRAP. The CDR3 loop reads CASAETGGIYQPQHF. The CDR3 DNA reads as TGTGCTAGTGCCGAAACAGGGGGAATTTATCAGCCCCAGCATTTT. Using reference TRBV12-5 and TRBJ1-5 for the parts outside the CDR3, the full variable domain is DARVTQTPRHKVTEMGQEVTMRCQPILGHNTVFWYRQTMMQGLELLAYFRNRAPLDDSGMPKDRFSAEMPDATLATLKIQPSEPRDSAVYFCASAETGGIYQPQHFGDGTRLSIL.

Turning to this clone: At one boundary the junction diverges from the germline segment, which might be a read error. J is TRBJ2-5 and V is TRBV6-2 or TRBV6-3, with 8 bases lining up with TRBD1. The CDR3 consists of 15 residues. Germline CDR1 and CDR2: MNHEY and SVGEGT. CDR3 sequence reads: CASSSSGGYQETQYF. The CDR3 coding sequence is TGTGCCAGCAGTTCCTCAGGGGGCTACCAGGAGACCCAGTACTTC.

This clone was counted once. This CDR3 reads CASSQAEGSGNTIYF. The CDR3 nucleotides are TGTGCCAGCTCACAAGCGGAGGGTTCTGGAAACACCATATATTTT. The V and J genes are TRBV18 and TRBJ1-3, with unresolved D. The length of the CDR3 is 15 residues. Trimming took off 4 bases at V and 1 base at J, with 11 bases between the two ends. From germline, CDR1 is KGHSH and CDR2 LQKENI.

V and J are TRBV5-1 and TRBJ2-2; 13 bases agree with TRBD2. This CDR3 comprises 15 residues. Per the germline V gene, CDR1 is SGHRS and CDR2 is YFSETQ. With 4 bases clipped from V and 6 bases from J, the junction kept 3 bases outside the gene matches. The DNA for the CDR3 is TGCGCCAGCAGCGGGGGGACTAGCGGGGCCGGGGAGCTGTTTTTT. Amino acid sequence: CASSGGTSGAGELFF.

V and J are TRBV6-6 and TRBJ1-2; D unclear. Per the germline V gene, CDR1 is MNHNY and CDR2 is SVGAGI (reference sequence). The CDR3 covers 13 residues. Trimming removed 3 bases from V and 4 bases from J, with 9 bases in between. The CDR3 region has the DNA TGTGCCAGCAGTTATGAGGGTACCTATGGCTACACCTTC. Residues: CASSYEGTYGYTF.

The chain uses TRBV2 and TRBJ2-5; a possible D gene is TRBD1 (5 bases). V lost 4 bases and J 9 bases, leaving 15 bases between the germline ends. CDR1 SNHLY and CDR2 FYNNEI come from the germline V gene. The CDR3 totals 13 residues. The CDR3 nucleotides read TGTGCCAGCAGTGTTCTAGAAAAGGGGTCCCAGTACTTC. Translating it yields CASSVLEKGSQYF.

The J gene is TRBJ2-7, the V gene TRBV9; 7 nucleotides match TRBD2. The CDR3 is 15 residues long. The V gene's germline CDR1 is SGDLS and CDR2 YYNGEE. V shed 2 bases and J 2 bases; nucleotides not matched to a gene: 7. The CDR3 DNA follows: TGTGCCAGCAGCGTTTGGGAGGGAGCCCCCTACGAGCAGTACTTC. This sequence encodes CASSVWEGAPYEQYF.

This clone was seen more than once but under ten times. In DNA form, the CDR3 reads TGTGCCAGCAGCTCGGGGCTAGCGTCCTACAATGAGCAGTTCTTC. Translated, it gives CASSSGLASYNEQFF. This chain joins TRBV7-9 and TRBJ2-1, with D possibly being TRBD2 (6 bases). CDR1 SEHNR and CDR2 FQNEAQ come from the germline V gene (reference sequence). Between the trimmed V and J ends, which lost 4 bases and 1 base, there was a span of 11 bases. The CDR3 has 15 amino acids.

This sequence joins TRBV4-3 and TRBJ1-2; TRBD1 aligns across 7 bases. This CDR3 contains 14 residues. CDR1 is LGHNA, CDR2 YSLEER, per germline. Trimming took 0 bases from V and 8 from J; bases not matched to a gene: 6. CDR3: CASSQDNDRAGYTF. The CDR3 region has the DNA TGCGCCAGCAGCCAAGATAACGACAGGGCAGGCTACACCTTC.

The chain couples TRBV3-1 (or the pseudogene TRBV3-2) to TRBJ2-3; TRBD2 matches 7 bases. The CDR3 loop spans 15 amino acids. Germline-derived CDR1 and CDR2 are LGHDT and YNNKEL (reference sequence). V lost 5 bases to trimming and J lost 2 bases; unmatched junction nucleotides: 7. The CDR3 DNA sequence: TGTGCCAGCAGCGCCCGGGACTACCTCACAGATACGCAGTATTTT. This sequence encodes CASSARDYLTDTQYF.

The rearrangement joins TRBV15 to TRBJ2-3, with 9 bases lining up with TRBD2. V lost 1 base and J lost 3; bases outside the gene matches: 2. The CDR3 contains 15 residues. Germline CDR1 LNHNV, CDR2 YYDKDF (reference sequence). In nucleotides, the CDR3 is TGTGCCACCAGCAGAGGAAGCGGGGGGACAGATACGCAGTATTTT. Its protein is CATSRGSGGTDTQYF. Using reference TRBV15 and TRBJ2-3 for the parts outside the CDR3, the full variable domain is DAMVIQNPRYQVTQFGKPVTLSCSQTLNHNVMYWYQQKSSQAPKLLFHYYDKDFNNEADTPDNFQSRRPNTSFCFLDIRSPGLGDTAMYLCATSRGSGGTDTQYFGPGTRLTVL.

This chain links TRBV2 with TRBJ2-3, with TRBD2 matching 13 bases. From germline, CDR1 is SNHLY and CDR2 FYNNEI. V lost 5 bases to trimming and J lost 5 bases; unmatched junction nucleotides: 4. CDR3 length: 15 residues. The CDR3, as DNA: TGTGCCAGCAGTCCTAGGACTAGCGGGGGAGATACGCAGTATTTT. Amino acid sequence: CASSPRTSGGDTQYF.

V is TRBV9 and J is TRBJ2-3; the D gene is possibly TRBD1 (5 bases). The V end lost 0 bases, the J end lost 2 bases, and 7 bases lay between the germline ends. Germline V gene sequence: CDR1 SGDLS, CDR2 YYNGEE. This CDR3 contains 14 residues. The CDR3 loop reads CASSVGQFTDTQYF. CDR3 sequence (DNA): TGTGCCAGCAGCGTAGGACAGTTCACAGATACGCAGTATTTT.

The V and J genes are TRBV3-1 (or the pseudogene TRBV3-2) and TRBJ2-2, with 13 bases that match TRBD2. The germline V gene encodes CDR1 LGHDT and CDR2 YNNKEL (reference sequence). The CDR3 consists of 20 residues. V was pared by 0 bases and J by 4 bases, with 11 bases of the junction left unmatched. The CDR3 region is CASSQDPRLAGGPATGELFF. Here the CDR3 DNA reads TGTGCCAGCAGCCAAGATCCAAGACTAGCGGGGGGCCCGGCCACCGGGGAGCTGTTTTTT.

The chain combines TRBV9 with TRBJ2-3; 12 nucleotides line up with TRBD2. Germline V CDR1 and CDR2: SGDLS, YYNGEE. The CDR3 has 16 residues. Trimming removed 3 bases from V and 5 bases from J; junction bases left unmatched: 7. The CDR3 DNA reads as TGTGCCAGCAGCGCTACTAGCGGGGGGTCAGGAGATACGCAGTATTTT. Amino acids: CASSATSGGSGDTQYF.

This rearrangement joins TRBV7-2 to TRBJ2-7; a possible D gene is TRBD2 (6 bases). The CDR3 length is 13 residues. Trimming removed 1 base at V and 3 bases at J, with 7 bases between. The germline V gene encodes CDR1 SGHTA and CDR2 FQGNSA. The CDR3 loop is CASSLEEGYEQYF. The CDR3 region has the DNA TGTGCCAGCAGCTTAGAGGAGGGCTACGAGCAGTACTTC.

The chain joins TRBV5-1 to TRBJ1-1, with D perhaps TRBD1 (5 bases). Germline-derived CDR1 and CDR2 are SGHRS and YFSETQ. Trimming left V 3 bases short and J 6 bases short, with 9 bases between. The CDR3 is 12 amino acids. The CDR3 DNA sequence: TGCGCCAGCAGCTCCAGGGAGGCTGAAGCTTTCTTT. Its translation: CASSSREAEAFF.

This clone occurred once. This chain links TRBV5-1 with TRBJ2-2, with D possibly matching TRBD2 (6 bases). This CDR3 has 17 residues. Trimming took 0 bases from V and 4 from J, leaving 16 bases between them. CDR1 SGHRS and CDR2 YFSETQ come from the germline V gene. The CDR3 region has the DNA TGCGCCAGCAGCTTGGGGCGATCGGCAGCGGGCACCGGGGAGCTGTTTTTT. This gives the protein CASSLGRSAAGTGELFF.

This chain joins TRBV7-9 and TRBJ2-7; possibly TRBD2 for D (6 bases). The CDR3 has 15 amino acids. V lost 5 bases to trimming and J lost 0 bases, with 14 bases between them. Germline values: CDR1 SEHNR, CDR2 FQNEAQ (reference sequence). CDR3 sequence (DNA): TGTGCCAGCAGCATTGGTGCCGGGGGCTCCTACGAGCAGTACTTC. It is translated as CASSIGAGGSYEQYF.

V and J are TRBV2 and TRBJ2-7; 9 bases line up with TRBD1. V shed 10 bases, J shed 3 bases, and the junction held 7 bases outside the gene matches. The CDR3 runs 13 residues. Germline V gene lookup returns CDR1 SNHLY and CDR2 FYNNEI. The CDR3 protein is CATGQGTNYEQYF. For the CDR3, the DNA is TGTGCCACAGGACAGGGGACAAACTACGAGCAGTACTTC. The variable domain in full, with the rest retrieved from reference TRBV2 and TRBJ2-7, is EPEVTQTPSHQVTQMGQEVILRCVPISNHLYFYWYRQILGQKVEFLVSFYNNEISEKSEIFDDQFSVERPDGSNFTLKIRSTKLEDSAMYFCATGQGTNYEQYFGPGTRLTVT.

A word on this clone: Other DNA sequences within the sample encode an identical CDR3. The CDR3 DNA reads as TGTGCCAGCAGCGGTCAGGGGAACACTGAAGCTTTCTTT. This encodes CASSGQGNTEAFF. The chain carries TRBV9 and TRBJ1-1, with D perhaps matching TRBD1 (5 bases). CDR3 length: 13 residues. CDR1 is SGDLS, CDR2 YYNGEE, per germline. V lost 3 bases, J lost 1 base, and 7 bases lay in between.

The chain recombines TRBV7-8 with TRBJ2-7, with TRBD2 matching over 9 bases. Germline trimming cut 2 bases from V and 4 bases from J; bases unmatched to any gene: 18. This CDR3 spans 19 amino acids. CDR1 is SGHVS, CDR2 FQNEAQ, per germline. The CDR3 sequence: CASSLRRGGYEGQTYEQYF. For the CDR3, the DNA is TGTGCCAGCAGCTTAAGGCGGGGGGGGTACGAGGGGCAGACATACGAGCAGTACTTC.

The J gene is TRBJ1-1, the V gene TRBV29-1, with 10 bases fitting TRBD1. The CDR3 length is 13 residues. The ends lost 7 bases at V and 5 bases at J; junction bases unmatched: 7. Germline values: CDR1 SQVTM, CDR2 ANQGSEA. The CDR3 region has the DNA TGCAGCGCCCGGGACAGGGGTAAGACTGAAGCTTTCTTT. Translating it yields CSARDRGKTEAFF.

This clone has more than one count but fewer than ten. V is TRBV5-1 and J is TRBJ1-6; 8 nucleotides align to TRBD1. The V gene end was trimmed by 3 bases and the J gene end by 7 bases; junction bases not matched to a gene: 6. CDR1 and CDR2 (germline): SGHRS, YFSETQ. This CDR3 spans 15 amino acids. Here the CDR3 DNA reads TGCGCCAGCAGCTCGGCAGGGGGCGAGAATTCACCCCTCCACTTT. Protein product: CASSSAGGENSPLHF.

This chain joins TRBV19 and TRBJ2-3; tentatively, D is TRBD1 (5 bases). Trimming left V 7 bases short and J 0 bases short, with 14 bases between. The length of the CDR3 is 15 residues. CDR1 LNHDA and CDR2 SQIVND come from the germline V gene (reference sequence). In DNA, the CDR3 is TGTGCCAGTAAGGTAGGGGAAACTAGCACAGATACGCAGTATTTT. Protein product: CASKVGETSTDTQYF. The full variable domain, completed using reference TRBV19 and TRBJ2-3, is DGGITQSPKYLFRKEGQNVTLSCEQNLNHDAMYWYRQDPGQGLRLIYYSQIVNDFQKGDIAEGYSVSREKKESFPLTVTSAQKNPTAFYLCASKVGETSTDTQYFGPGTRLTVL.

The rearrangement joins TRBV5-6 to TRBJ1-2; D is ambiguous. Trimming took off 5 bases at V and 4 bases at J, with 12 bases between the two ends. The CDR3 has 13 amino acids. Germline V gives CDR1 SGHDT, CDR2 YYEEEE. The CDR3 sequence: CASRDEGGYGYTF. Written as DNA, the CDR3 is TGTGCCAGCAGAGATGAAGGCGGCTATGGCTACACCTTC.

In its sample, this clone was seen many times. The chain uses TRBV29-1 and TRBJ1-5; D remains unclear. The germline V gene encodes CDR1 SQVTM and CDR2 ANQGSEA. This CDR3 is built from 13 residues. Trimming left V 3 bases short and J 5 bases short, with 11 bases between. The CDR3 protein is CSVEEDRYQPQHF. CDR3 bases: TGCAGCGTTGAGGAGGACCGCTATCAGCCCCAGCATTTT.

The CDR3 sequence is CASSPSGQGWETQYF. For the CDR3, the DNA is TGTGCCAGCAGCCCATCCGGGCAGGGGTGGGAGACCCAGTACTTC. V gene TRBV6-5 combines with J gene TRBJ2-5; tentatively, D is TRBD1 (6 bases). Trimming removed 6 bases at V and 5 bases at J, with 19 bases between. The CDR3 spans 15 residues. Germline V gene data show CDR1 as MNHEY and CDR2 as SVGAGI.

CDR3 in DNA: TGTGCCAGCAATGGGGGGTTTAGCAATCAGCCCCAGCATTTT. This codes for CASNGGFSNQPQHF. This chain links TRBV6-5 with TRBJ1-5, with a weak D call TRBD1 (5 bases). The V end lost 7 bases, the J end lost 0 bases, and 10 bases lay between the germline ends. The CDR3 totals 14 residues. Germline assignment: CDR1 MNHEY and CDR2 SVGAGI.